The sequence of this T cell receptor (beta chain) was determined in a study of blood T cell repertoires in COVID-19. To note about this clone: Mismatch with germline at one junction end may stem from a read error.

The CDR3 sequence is 8 residues long. The germline V gene has CDR1 DFQATT and CDR2 SNEGSKA (reference sequence). Ages ranged from 18 to 89 years, with residence in around 24 US areas. Participants reported their clinical history, and cohort assignment relied on those reports. Two negative PCRs, clearance, or symptom resolution characterized the recovered Cohort 3 donors. Original methodology: Reference gene primer amplification gave nucleated cell count estimates. The repertoire was sequenced with immunoSEQ multiplex PCR; TCRdb's copy has only in-frame clones and lacks some. D and trimming come from the DNA, and the V and J calls and clone size come from that table. This table holds 350,000 to 450,000 clones, approximately 92% found once.

The sequence was obtained from a man aged 25-45 years who had recovered from COVID-19. Material: PBMCs or T cells enriched from blood (not recorded which). This chain uses TRBV20-1 with TRBJ1-1; D is uncertain. CDR3 in DNA: TGCAGTGCTAGAGACGGGGTCTTT. Protein: CSARDGVF.